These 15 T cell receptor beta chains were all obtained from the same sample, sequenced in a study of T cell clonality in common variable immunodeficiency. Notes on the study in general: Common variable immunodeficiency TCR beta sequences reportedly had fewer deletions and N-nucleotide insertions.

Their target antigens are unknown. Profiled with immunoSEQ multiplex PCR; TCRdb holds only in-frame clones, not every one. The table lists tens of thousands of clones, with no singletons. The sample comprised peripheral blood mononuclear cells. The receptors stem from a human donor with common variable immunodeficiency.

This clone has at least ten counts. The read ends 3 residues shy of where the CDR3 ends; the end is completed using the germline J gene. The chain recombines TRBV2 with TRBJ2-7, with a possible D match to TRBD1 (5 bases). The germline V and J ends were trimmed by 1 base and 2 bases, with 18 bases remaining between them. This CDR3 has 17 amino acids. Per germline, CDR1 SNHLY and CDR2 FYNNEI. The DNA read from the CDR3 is TGTGCCAGCAGTGAAGGGCCCGGCTACAGGAACACCTACGAG. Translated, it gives CASSEGPGYRNTYE. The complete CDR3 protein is CASSEGPGYRNTYEQYF.

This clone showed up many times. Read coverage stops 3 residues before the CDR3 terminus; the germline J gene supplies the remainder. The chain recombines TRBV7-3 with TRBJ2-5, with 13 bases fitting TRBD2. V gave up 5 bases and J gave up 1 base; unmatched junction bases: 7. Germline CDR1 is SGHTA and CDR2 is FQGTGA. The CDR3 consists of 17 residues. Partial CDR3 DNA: TGTGCCAGCAGCAGTGGACTAGCGGGGGAAGGCCAAGAGACC. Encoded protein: CASSSGLAGEGQET. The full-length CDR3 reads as CASSSGLAGEGQETQYF.

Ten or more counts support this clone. CDR3 bases read: TGTGCCAGCAGCCCGCTCAGCTCTGGAAACACC. Its protein product is CASSPLSSGNT. Given in full, the CDR3 is CASSPLSSGNTIYF. The chain is built from TRBV11-2 and TRBJ1-3; D remains unclear. The read is 3 residues too short to cover the CDR3 end, so that end is filled in from the germline J gene. Trimming left V 5 bases short and J 0 bases short, with 8 bases between. CDR3 length: 14 amino acids. The germline gives CDR1 SGHAT, CDR2 FQNNGV. Together with reference TRBV11-2 and TRBJ1-3, the CDR3 gives the full variable domain: EAGVAQSPRYKIIEKRQSVAFWCNPISGHATLYWYQQILGQGPKLLIQFQNNGVVDDSQLPKDRFSAERLKGVDSTLKIQPAKLEDSAVYLCASSPLSSGNTIYFGEGSWLTVV.

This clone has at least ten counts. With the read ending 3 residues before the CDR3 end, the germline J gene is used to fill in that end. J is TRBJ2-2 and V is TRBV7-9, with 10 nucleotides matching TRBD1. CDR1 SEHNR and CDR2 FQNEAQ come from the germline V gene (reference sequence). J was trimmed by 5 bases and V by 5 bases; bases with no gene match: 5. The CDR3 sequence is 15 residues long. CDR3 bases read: TGTGCCAGCAGCCGGGACAGGGGAAGGACCGGGGAG. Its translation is CASSRDRGRTGE. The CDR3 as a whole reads CASSRDRGRTGELFF.

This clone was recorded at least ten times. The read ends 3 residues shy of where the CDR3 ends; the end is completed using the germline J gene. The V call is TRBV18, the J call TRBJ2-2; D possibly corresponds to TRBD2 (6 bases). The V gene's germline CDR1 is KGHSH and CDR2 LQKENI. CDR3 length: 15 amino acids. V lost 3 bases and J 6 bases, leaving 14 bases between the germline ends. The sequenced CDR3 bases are TGTGCCAGCTCACCGGGAGCAGGAGGGGCCGGGGAG. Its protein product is CASSPGAGGAGE. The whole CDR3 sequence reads CASSPGAGGAGELFF.

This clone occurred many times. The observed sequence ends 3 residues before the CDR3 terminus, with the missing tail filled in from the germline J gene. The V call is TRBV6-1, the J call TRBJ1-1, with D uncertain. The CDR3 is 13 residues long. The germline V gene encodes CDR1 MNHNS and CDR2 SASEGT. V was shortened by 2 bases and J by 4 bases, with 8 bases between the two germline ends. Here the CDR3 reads CASSETAFTEAFF. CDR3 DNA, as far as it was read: TGTGCCAGCAGTGAAACAGCTTTCACTGAA.

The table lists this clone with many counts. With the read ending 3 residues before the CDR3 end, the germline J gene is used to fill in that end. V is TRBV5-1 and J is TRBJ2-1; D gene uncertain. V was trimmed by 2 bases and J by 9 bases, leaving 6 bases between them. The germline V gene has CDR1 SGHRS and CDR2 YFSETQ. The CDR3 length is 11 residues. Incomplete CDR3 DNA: TGCGCCAGCAGCTTTTCGGTTGAG. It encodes CASSFSVE. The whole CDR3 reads CASSFSVEQFF.

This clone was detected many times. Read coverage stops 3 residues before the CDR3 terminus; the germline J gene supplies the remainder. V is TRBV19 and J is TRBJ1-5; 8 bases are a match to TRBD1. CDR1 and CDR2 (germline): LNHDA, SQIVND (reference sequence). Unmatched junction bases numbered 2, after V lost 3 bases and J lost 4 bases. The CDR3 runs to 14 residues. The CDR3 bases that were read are TGTGCCAGTAGTATTAGGACAGGGAATCAGCCC. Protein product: CASSIRTGNQP. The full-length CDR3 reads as CASSIRTGNQPQHF.

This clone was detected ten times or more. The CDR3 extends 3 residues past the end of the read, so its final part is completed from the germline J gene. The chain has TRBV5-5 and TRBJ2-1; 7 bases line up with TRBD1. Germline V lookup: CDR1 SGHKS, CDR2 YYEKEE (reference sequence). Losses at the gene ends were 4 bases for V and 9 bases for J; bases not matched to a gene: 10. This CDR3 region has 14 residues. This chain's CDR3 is CASSRTGTDSEQFF. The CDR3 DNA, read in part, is TGTGCCAGCAGCAGGACTGGGACAGACTCTGAG.

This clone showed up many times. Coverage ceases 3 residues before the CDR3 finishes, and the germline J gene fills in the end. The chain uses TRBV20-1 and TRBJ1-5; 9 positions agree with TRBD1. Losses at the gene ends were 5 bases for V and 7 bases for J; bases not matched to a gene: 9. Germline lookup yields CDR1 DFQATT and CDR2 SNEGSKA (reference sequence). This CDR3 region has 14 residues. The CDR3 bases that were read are TGCAGTGCTTCTACAGGGGGCGCGGGGCAGCCC. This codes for CSASTGGAGQP. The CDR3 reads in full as CSASTGGAGQPQHF.

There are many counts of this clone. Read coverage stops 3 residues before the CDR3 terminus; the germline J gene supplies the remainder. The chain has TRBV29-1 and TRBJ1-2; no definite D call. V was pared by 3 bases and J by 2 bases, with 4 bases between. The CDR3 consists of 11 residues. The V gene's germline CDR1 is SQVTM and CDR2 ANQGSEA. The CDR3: CSVDSNYGYTF. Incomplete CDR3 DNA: TGCAGCGTTGACTCGAACTATGGC.

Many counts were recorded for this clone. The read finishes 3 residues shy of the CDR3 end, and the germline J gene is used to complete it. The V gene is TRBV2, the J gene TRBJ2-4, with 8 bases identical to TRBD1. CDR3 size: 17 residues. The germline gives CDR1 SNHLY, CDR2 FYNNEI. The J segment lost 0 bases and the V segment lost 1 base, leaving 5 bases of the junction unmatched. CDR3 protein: CASSEGTGSLAKNIQYF. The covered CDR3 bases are TGTGCCAGCAGTGAAGGGACAGGGAGTTTAGCCAAAAACATT.

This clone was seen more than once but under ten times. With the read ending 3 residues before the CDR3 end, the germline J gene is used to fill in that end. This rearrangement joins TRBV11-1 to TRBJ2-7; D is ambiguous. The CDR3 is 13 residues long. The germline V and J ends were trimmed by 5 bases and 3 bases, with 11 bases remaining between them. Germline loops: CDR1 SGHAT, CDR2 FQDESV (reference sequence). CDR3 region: CASSIHSGYEQYF. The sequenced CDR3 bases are TGTGCCAGCAGCATTCACAGTGGCTACGAG.

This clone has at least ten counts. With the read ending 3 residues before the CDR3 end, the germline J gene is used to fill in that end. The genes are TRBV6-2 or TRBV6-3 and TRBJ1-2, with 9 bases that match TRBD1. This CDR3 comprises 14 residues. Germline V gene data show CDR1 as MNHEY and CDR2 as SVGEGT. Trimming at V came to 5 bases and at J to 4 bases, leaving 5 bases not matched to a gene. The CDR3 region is CASSRTGGVYGYTF. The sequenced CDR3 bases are TGTGCCAGCAGTAGAACAGGGGGCGTCTATGGC.

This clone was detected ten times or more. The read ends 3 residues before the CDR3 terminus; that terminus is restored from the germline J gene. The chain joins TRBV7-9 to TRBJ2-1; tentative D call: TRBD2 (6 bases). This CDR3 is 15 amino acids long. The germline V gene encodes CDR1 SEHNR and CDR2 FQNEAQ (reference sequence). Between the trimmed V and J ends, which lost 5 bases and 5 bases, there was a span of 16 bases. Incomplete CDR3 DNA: TGTGCCAGCAGCCAATCGGCAGGGAGGCACAATGAG. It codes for CASSQSAGRHNE. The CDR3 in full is CASSQSAGRHNEQFF.